This is a list of T cell receptor beta chains from one sample in a study of Ad26.COV2.S vaccination and SARS-CoV-2 variants. Libraries were prepared by immunoSEQ multiplex PCR; TCRdb keeps only in-frame clonotypes and omits some of them. The sample records 200,000 to 250,000 clones, around 89% being singletons. The source was peripheral blood, collected in a trial of Ad26.COV2.S vaccine versus placebo. All receptors derive from a person between 18 and 65 years old who received the Ad26.COV2.S COVID-19 vaccine or a placebo. CDR3s include the opening cysteine and the closing phenylalanine or tryptophan. A D gene is named only where the DNA matches it firmly.

V gene	D gene	J gene	CDR3 protein	CDR3 DNA
TRBV19	NA	TRBJ2-7	CASSISVRAVEQYF	TGTGCCAGTAGTATAAGTGTCAGGGCTGTCGAGCAGTACTTC
TRBV5-1	TRBD1	TRBJ1-5	CASSPDGQGVGQPQHF	TGCGCCAGCAGCCCAGATGGGCAGGGGGTGGGCCAGCCCCAGCATTTT
TRBV7-2	NA	TRBJ2-5	CASSLDGTVSSQYF	TGTGCCAGCAGCTTGGACGGGACCGTATCGTCCCAGTACTTC
TRBV18	NA	TRBJ1-1	CASSDGRGTEAFF	TGTGCCAGCTCCGACGGGCGGGGGACTGAAGCTTTCTTT
TRBV7-8	NA	TRBJ2-5	CASSKLNKETQYF	TGTGCCAGCAGCAAACTCAATAAAGAGACCCAGTACTTC
TRBV15	TRBD1	TRBJ2-7	CATNRTGPYYEQYF	TGTGCCACCAACCGGACAGGACCCTACTACGAGCAGTACTTC
TRBV7-9	TRBD1	TRBJ1-2	CASSVTGGDGYTF	TGTGCCAGCAGCGTAACAGGGGGGGATGGCTACACCTTC
TRBV30	NA	TRBJ1-6	CAWGVEYRSPLHF	TGTGCCTGGGGGGTGGAGTATCGATCACCCCTCCACTTT
TRBV19	NA	TRBJ1-2	CASSPRTQPYGYTF	TGTGCCAGTAGTCCTCGGACCCAACCTTATGGCTACACCTTC
TRBV29-1	NA	TRBJ1-5	CSVVEENNQPQHF	TGCAGCGTTGTAGAGGAGAACAATCAGCCCCAGCATTTT
TRBV5-6	NA	TRBJ2-2	CASSLRGISTGELFF	TGTGCCAGCAGCTTGAGGGGGATCAGCACCGGGGAGCTGTTTTTT
TRBV19	NA	TRBJ2-3	CASRLDRFVRDTQYF	TGTGCCAGTAGACTAGACAGATTTGTCAGAGATACGCAGTATTTT
TRBV4-3	NA	TRBJ2-3	CASSPDQLRAGGPDTQYF	TGCGCCAGCAGCCCCGATCAGCTAAGGGCAGGAGGGCCAGATACGCAGTATTTT
TRBV28	TRBD1	TRBJ2-7	CASTRDRAYEQYF	TGTGCCAGCACCCGGGACAGGGCCTACGAGCAGTACTTC
TRBV9	NA	TRBJ2-2	CASSESGGASNTGELFF	TGTGCCAGCAGCGAGAGCGGAGGGGCCTCGAACACCGGGGAGCTGTTTTTT
TRBV28	TRBD1	TRBJ2-3	CASRPGGTGGADTQYF	TGTGCCAGCAGACCGGGGGGGACAGGGGGCGCAGATACGCAGTATTTT
TRBV15	TRBD1	TRBJ2-5	CATSTDRVGETQYF	TGTGCCACCAGTACGGACAGGGTCGGAGAGACCCAGTACTTC
TRBV30	NA	TRBJ2-7	CAWSPPRGLANEQYF	TGTGCCTGGAGTCCACCCCGAGGTCTAGCTAACGAGCAGTACTTC
TRBV28	NA	TRBJ2-4	CASSLPPGPWDKNIQYF	TGTGCCAGCAGTTTACCGCCGGGCCCTTGGGACAAAAACATTCAGTACTTC
TRBV9	NA	TRBJ1-2	CASSVGPNYGYTF	TGTGCCAGCAGCGTAGGGCCGAACTATGGCTACACCTTC
TRBV7-3	TRBD1	TRBJ1-1	CASSEQGGNTEAFF	TGTGCCAGCTCGGAGCAGGGGGGGAACACTGAAGCTTTCTTT
TRBV2	TRBD1	TRBJ2-3	CASSRDSADTQYF	TGTGCTTCCTCTCGGGACAGCGCAGATACGCAGTATTTT
TRBV4-2	NA	TRBJ1-6	CASSQDLRGYNSPLHF	TGTGCCAGCAGCCAAGATCTTAGGGGGTATAATTCACCCCTCCACTTT
TRBV19	NA	TRBJ1-2	CASTPTGPGNYGYTF	TGTGCCAGTACCCCTACAGGGCCGGGTAACTATGGCTACACCTTC
TRBV3-1/TRBV3-2	NA	TRBJ2-6	CASSQGWDSGANVLTF	TGTGCCAGCAGCCAAGGGTGGGACTCTGGGGCCAACGTCCTGACTTTC
TRBV5-1	NA	TRBJ1-1	CASSILSDTEAFF	TGCGCCAGCAGCATTTTATCCGACACTGAAGCTTTCTTT
TRBV20-1	NA	TRBJ2-5	CRPGAGETQYF	TGCAGGCCAGGAGCGGGAGAGACCCAGTACTTC